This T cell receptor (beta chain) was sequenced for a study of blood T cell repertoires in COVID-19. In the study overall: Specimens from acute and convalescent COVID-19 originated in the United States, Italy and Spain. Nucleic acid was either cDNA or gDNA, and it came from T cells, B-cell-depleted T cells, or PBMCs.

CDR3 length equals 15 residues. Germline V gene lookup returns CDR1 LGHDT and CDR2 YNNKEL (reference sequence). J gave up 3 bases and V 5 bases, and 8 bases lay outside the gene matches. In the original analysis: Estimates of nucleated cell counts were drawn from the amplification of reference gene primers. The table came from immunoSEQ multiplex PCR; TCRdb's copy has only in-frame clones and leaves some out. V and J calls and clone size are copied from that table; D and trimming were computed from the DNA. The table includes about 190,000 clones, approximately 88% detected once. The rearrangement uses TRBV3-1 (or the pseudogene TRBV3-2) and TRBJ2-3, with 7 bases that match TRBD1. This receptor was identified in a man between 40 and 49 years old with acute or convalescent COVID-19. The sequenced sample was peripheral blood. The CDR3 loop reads CASSSGGTLTDTQYF. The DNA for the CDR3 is TGTGCCAGCAGCTCAGGGGGAACCCTAACAGATACGCAGTATTTT.